Listed here are 20 T cell receptor beta chains from one sample, sequenced in a study of T cell changes during pregnancy in multiple sclerosis (dated by TCRdb to the late 2010s). The library was prepared using the immunoSEQ multiplex PCR assay. Held by TCRdb, this immuneACCESS table contains in-frame sequences only and omits some clones. Under half of the omission traces to an unresolved V gene where checked; the cause of the rest is unknown. This sample holds 50,000 to 70,000 clones; 75% to 95% were observed only once. The top ten hold less than 1.5% of the sample. The material sequenced was peripheral blood, taken after pregnancy. The receptor set was obtained from a female donor in good health, enrolled as a control in a pregnancy study.

This clone showed up just once. The rearrangement links TRBV15 to TRBJ1-6; perhaps TRBD1 as D (5 bases). Germline CDR1 is LNHNV and CDR2 is YYDKDF (reference sequence). V shed 4 bases and J shed 6 bases, with 19 bases lying between them. The CDR3 runs 17 residues. The CDR3 region is CATSIGGTASVNSPLHF. The CDR3 DNA follows: TGTGCCACCAGCATTGGGGGGACTGCATCTGTTAATTCACCCCTCCACTTT.

This clone was recorded only once. V usage is TRBV6-6 and J usage is TRBJ2-3; TRBD1 agrees at 8 bases. The CDR3 is 14 residues long. Germline CDR1 and CDR2: MNHNY and SVGAGI (reference sequence). V lost 5 bases, J lost 3 bases, and 4 bases stayed unmatched. The CDR3, as DNA: TGTGCCAGCAGTCGGACAGGGTGGACAGATACGCAGTATTTT. Protein sequence: CASSRTGWTDTQYF.

The chain links TRBV19 to TRBJ2-7; tentatively, D is TRBD2 (7 bases). Between the trimmed V and J ends, which lost 10 bases and 5 bases, there was a span of 12 bases. Germline CDR1 and CDR2: LNHDA and SQIVND (reference sequence). This CDR3 contains 11 residues. The CDR3 region is CAKGGSNEQYF. Written as DNA, the CDR3 is TGTGCCAAGGGGGGGTCCAACGAGCAGTACTTC.

V usage is TRBV7-2 and J usage is TRBJ1-3; 7 nucleotides line up with TRBD1. Per germline, CDR1 SGHTA and CDR2 FQGNSA. The CDR3 loop spans 16 amino acids. Trimming took 4 bases from V and 2 from J; bases not matched to a gene: 8. The CDR3 is CASSYSRGAAGNTIYF. The CDR3 DNA reads TGTGCCAGCAGCTACTCCAGGGGGGCGGCTGGAAACACCATATATTTT.

V gene TRBV6-5 combines with J gene TRBJ2-7; TRBD1 aligns across 9 bases. The V and J ends lost 4 bases and 5 bases, in that order; junction bases with no gene match: 9. Germline CDR1 MNHEY, CDR2 SVGAGI. The CDR3 is 15 residues long. The CDR3 sequence: CASSSTHRGHNEQYF. The DNA for the CDR3 is TGTGCCAGCAGTTCTACCCACAGGGGGCACAACGAGCAGTACTTC.

The chain carries TRBV30 and TRBJ1-2; D unresolved. Germline V gene lookup returns CDR1 GTSNPN and CDR2 SVGIG (reference sequence). The CDR3 spans 12 residues. V dropped 3 bases and J dropped 3 bases, with 8 bases sitting between them. This CDR3 reads CAWSDRDYGYTF. CDR3 in DNA: TGTGCCTGGAGCGACCGGGACTATGGCTACACCTTC.

In this sample, this clone turned up once. The V call is TRBV5-1, the J call TRBJ1-6, with D possibly being TRBD1 (5 bases). This CDR3 comprises 15 residues. V lost 5 bases and J 10 bases, leaving 19 bases between the germline ends. CDR1 and CDR2 from the germline V gene are SGHRS and YFSETQ. CDR3 protein: CASSGSGVSGSPLHF. The CDR3 DNA reads as TGCGCCAGCAGTGGGTCGGGGGTTTCAGGGTCACCCCTCCACTTT. The complete variable domain, with remaining parts taken from reference TRBV5-1 and TRBJ1-6, reads KAGVTQTPRYLIKTRGQQVTLSCSPISGHRSVSWYQQTPGQGLQFLFEYFSETQRNKGNFPGRFSGRQFSNSRSEMNVSTLELGDSALYLCASSGSGVSGSPLHFGNGTRLTVT.

The V gene is TRBV9, the J gene TRBJ1-2; D gene ambiguous. From germline, CDR1 is SGDLS and CDR2 YYNGEE. V was cut by 4 bases and J by 5 bases, with 18 bases left in between. The CDR3 covers 15 residues. CDR3 amino acids: CASSPSGEPSYGYTF. For the CDR3, the DNA is TGTGCCAGCAGCCCCTCCGGGGAACCCTCTTATGGCTACACCTTC.

V is TRBV15 and J is TRBJ2-5; D possibly corresponds to TRBD1 (6 bases). Germline CDR1 is LNHNV and CDR2 is YYDKDF (reference sequence). V gave up 0 bases and J gave up 4 bases, with 12 bases separating them. The length of the CDR3 is 15 residues. This chain's CDR3 is CATSRDWRGGETQYF. The CDR3 region has the DNA TGTGCCACCAGCAGAGATTGGAGAGGGGGAGAGACCCAGTACTTC.

This clone turned up a few times. The rearrangement uses TRBV7-9 and TRBJ1-4, with 7 bases identical to TRBD1. The CDR3 has 13 amino acids. CDR1 is SEHNR and CDR2 is FQNEAQ in the germline V gene (reference sequence). The V and J ends lost 10 bases and 4 bases, in that order; junction bases with no gene match: 6. The DNA for the CDR3 is TGTGCCACCAAGGGGGCAGTTAATGAAAAACTGTTTTTT. Protein product: CATKGAVNEKLFF.

V usage is TRBV2 and J usage is TRBJ1-5; D unclear. Germline CDR1 and CDR2: SNHLY and FYNNEI. V was trimmed by 7 bases and J by 1 base, leaving 14 bases between them. This CDR3 has 15 residues. The CDR3 DNA follows: TGTGCCAGCACTAACGGAGGGTTAAGCAATCAGCCCCAGCATTTT. Amino acids: CASTNGGLSNQPQHF. The complete variable domain, with remaining parts taken from reference TRBV2 and TRBJ1-5, reads EPEVTQTPSHQVTQMGQEVILRCVPISNHLYFYWYRQILGQKVEFLVSFYNNEISEKSEIFDDQFSVERPDGSNFTLKIRSTKLEDSAMYFCASTNGGLSNQPQHFGDGTRLSIL.

The CDR3 coding sequence is TGTGCCAGCAGTTCCCCCCAAACTAGCGGGGGGAATGAGCAGTTCTTC. This encodes CASSSPQTSGGNEQFF. J is TRBJ2-1 and V is TRBV6-6, with 12 nucleotides matching TRBD2. Germline CDR1 is MNHNY and CDR2 is SVGAGI (reference sequence). V lost 4 bases and J lost 7; bases outside the gene matches: 8. This CDR3 spans 16 amino acids.

The V call is TRBV4-1, the J call TRBJ1-1, with D perhaps TRBD1 (5 bases). The CDR3 covers 17 residues. Germline CDR1 MGHRA, CDR2 YSYEKL. V was shortened by 2 bases and J by 4 bases, with 20 bases between the two germline ends. This CDR3 reads CASSQTGTVNGGTEAFF. The CDR3 bases are TGCGCCAGCAGCCAAACCGGGACGGTAAACGGGGGCACTGAAGCTTTCTTT.

J is TRBJ2-1 and V is TRBV6-4, with D possibly being TRBD2 (5 bases). V was clipped by 6 bases and J by 8 bases, with 14 bases between them. CDR3 size: 13 residues. Germline CDR1 reads MRHNA; CDR2 reads SNTAGT. The CDR3 is CASSEILDDEQFF. The CDR3 coding sequence is TGTGCCAGCAGCGAAATACTAGACGATGAGCAGTTCTTC.

The V call is TRBV2, the J call TRBJ2-5; 8 positions match TRBD1. The germline V gene encodes CDR1 SNHLY and CDR2 FYNNEI. The CDR3 is 15 residues long. V gave up 8 bases and J gave up 2 bases; unmatched junction bases: 10. CDR3 DNA sequence: TGTGCCAGCGGATTCAGGGGGCAGGGTCAAGAGACCCAGTACTTC. It encodes CASGFRGQGQETQYF.

This chain joins TRBV6-1 and TRBJ2-3, with 8 bases identical to TRBD2. The J segment lost 0 bases and the V segment lost 3 bases, leaving 2 bases of the junction unmatched. This CDR3 spans 15 amino acids. Germline V gene data show CDR1 as MNHNS and CDR2 as SASEGT. CDR3 sequence reads: CASSESSGSTDTQYF. CDR3 DNA sequence: TGTGCCAGCAGTGAGTCTAGCGGGAGCACAGATACGCAGTATTTT.

The V call is TRBV30, the J call TRBJ1-4; 7 bases line up with TRBD1. The CDR3 loop spans 15 amino acids. Germline assignment: CDR1 GTSNPN and CDR2 SVGIG (reference sequence). Losses at the gene ends were 2 bases for V and 7 bases for J; bases not matched to a gene: 10. The CDR3 region is CAWSPTGRGFEKLFF. The CDR3 DNA reads as TGTGCCTGGAGTCCGACGGGCAGGGGGTTTGAAAAACTGTTTTTT.

The chain has TRBV5-8 and TRBJ1-1, with 7 bases aligning to TRBD1. V lost 2 bases to trimming and J lost 2 bases; unmatched junction nucleotides: 15. The length of the CDR3 is 18 residues. Per the germline V gene, CDR1 is SGHTS and CDR2 is YDEGEE. The CDR3 protein is CASSFGVRTGRLNTEAFF. CDR3 sequence (DNA): TGTGCCAGCAGCTTCGGCGTTCGGACAGGTCGCCTAAACACTGAAGCTTTCTTT.

The chain couples TRBV10-1 to TRBJ2-7, with 9 bases fitting TRBD1. The CDR3 runs 14 residues. The J segment lost 6 bases and the V segment lost 8 bases, leaving 11 bases of the junction unmatched. CDR1 is WNHNN and CDR2 is SYGVQD in the germline V gene (reference sequence). This CDR3 reads CASGTGTGRTEQYF. The CDR3 DNA is TGCGCCAGCGGGACAGGGACAGGGCGGACCGAGCAGTACTTC.

V is TRBV11-1 and J is TRBJ2-1, with TRBD1 as a possible D gene (5 bases). This CDR3 has 14 residues. V gave up 6 bases and J gave up 4 bases, with 13 bases separating them. Germline V gives CDR1 SGHAT, CDR2 FQDESV (reference sequence). CDR3 DNA: TGTGCCAGCAGAGACAGCAATCTATACAATGAGCAGTTCTTC. It specifies CASRDSNLYNEQFF.